This paragraph reports one T cell receptor (beta chain). In the original workflow: The assay estimated nucleated cells by amplifying reference gene primers. Measured with immunoSEQ multiplex PCR; TCRdb has only the in-frame clones, and not every one. V and J calls and clone size are those listed in that table; D and trimming were worked out from the DNA. This sample yields approximately 250,000 clones, of which roughly 84% are seen a single time; about 7.4% belongs to the top ten. The record originates from a study of blood T cell repertoires in COVID-19. V lost 1 base to trimming and J lost 7 bases; unmatched junction nucleotides: 7. The CDR3 spans 15 residues. Germline CDR1 reads SGHVS; CDR2 reads FQNEAQ.

The V call is TRBV7-8, the J call TRBJ1-5, with 7 bases lining up with TRBD1. Input material: peripheral blood. The clonotype originates from a woman between 45 and 60 years old with acute or convalescent COVID-19. The CDR3 reads CASSLEPRGSQPQHF. CDR3 nucleotide sequence: TGTGCCAGCAGCTTAGAACCCAGGGGGAGCCAGCCCCAGCATTTT.